A selection of T cell receptor beta chains follows, all from one sample in a study of blood T cell repertoires in COVID-19. Assay: immunoSEQ multiplex PCR; the TCRdb copy retains only in-frame clones and omits some. The sample has about 84,000 clones; approximately 80% are singletons. Specimen: peripheral blood. The receptor source for this set is a man in his 70s with acute or convalescent COVID-19. CDR3s include the opening cysteine and the closing phenylalanine or tryptophan. The D gene is left open where the match is weak. Size is stated for part of the rows, as once, few or many counts, or as a class when the clone is expanded.

TGTGCCAGCAGCGTAGGGGGGCAGGGGTATGGCTACACCTTC	CASSVGGQGYGYTF	NA	TRBV9	once	TRBJ1-2
TGTGCCAGTCAGCGGGGGCCCCAAGAGACCCAGTACTTC	CASQRGPQETQYF	TRBD2	TRBV6-5	NA	TRBJ2-5
TGTGCCACCAGTGATGCAAGGGGAGGCCGGCTTTACGAGCAGTACTTC	CATSDARGGRLYEQYF	NA	TRBV24-1	NA	TRBJ2-7
TGTGCCAGCAGTGAGGGGGGGGTTCCATCCTACGAGCAGTACTTC	CASSEGGVPSYEQYF	TRBD2	TRBV6-1	NA	TRBJ2-7
TGCGCCAGCAGCCAACACAGGGGCAATTCACCCCTCCACTTT	CASSQHRGNSPLHF	TRBD1	TRBV4-1	few	TRBJ1-6
TGTGCCAGCAGCTTGTTCGCGGGAGTAGGCACCGGGGAGCTGTTTTTT	CASSLFAGVGTGELFF	TRBD2	TRBV5-6	NA	TRBJ2-2
TGTGCCAGCAGCTTAGACGGACTAGGGCTCGCCGAGCAGTACTTC	CASSLDGLGLAEQYF	TRBD2	TRBV11-2	few	TRBJ2-7
TGTGCCAGCAGCTCGGACAGTTATCAGCCCCAGCATTTT	CASSSDSYQPQHF	NA	TRBV25-1	NA	TRBJ1-5
TGTGCCAGCAGTGGACAGGAAGCGCGATCACCCCTCCACTTT	CASSGQEARSPLHF	NA	TRBV2	NA	TRBJ1-6
TGTGCCAGCAGTCTCCGGGACAGAACCTACGAGCAGTACTTC	CASSLRDRTYEQYF	TRBD1	TRBV28	NA	TRBJ2-7
TGTGCCAGCAGCCATGCGGGTCCCAACGAGCAGTACTTC	CASSHAGPNEQYF	NA	TRBV3-1/TRBV3-2	NA	TRBJ2-7
TGTGCCAGCAGCTTGGAACAAAACTATGGCTACACCTTC	CASSLEQNYGYTF	NA	TRBV5-6	NA	TRBJ1-2
TGTGCCAGTAGTATCCCAGGTGGGCGTACTAGCAATGAGCAGTTCTTC	CASSIPGGRTSNEQFF	NA	TRBV19	NA	TRBJ2-1
TGTGCCAGTAGTACCACAGGGAATCAGCCCCAGCATTTT	CASSTTGNQPQHF	NA	TRBV19	NA	TRBJ1-5
TGTGCCAGTAGTGGGGACAGGGACGGTCAGCCCCAGCATTTT	CASSGDRDGQPQHF	TRBD1	TRBV19	NA	TRBJ1-5
TGTGCCATCAGCCGGACTAGCGGGAGGGAAAACGAGCAGTACTTC	CAISRTSGRENEQYF	TRBD2	TRBV10-3	few	TRBJ2-7
TGTGCCATCAGCCCCTATGAATCGGGGACAGGGGCCTACACTGAAGCTTTCTTT	CAISPYESGTGAYTEAFF	TRBD1	TRBV10-3	NA	TRBJ1-1
TGTGCCAGCAGCTTAGGGCAGGGGGCAGGAGGTGAGCAGTTCTTC	CASSLGQGAGGEQFF	TRBD1	TRBV7-9	NA	TRBJ2-1
TGTGCCAGCAGCCCACTACTGACACAGGGAACTGAAGCTTTCTTT	CASSPLLTQGTEAFF	NA	TRBV7-8	once	TRBJ1-1
TGTGCCACCAGTGATTCACAGGGACCGAGTTATGGCTACACCTTC	CATSDSQGPSYGYTF	NA	TRBV24-1	NA	TRBJ1-2
TGTGCCAGTAGCTACCGGGACAGGGGAACTCATAGCAATCAGCCCCAGCATTTT	CASSYRDRGTHSNQPQHF	TRBD1	TRBV19	NA	TRBJ1-5
TGTGCCAGCAGCCTTAGCTCGGGCGGGGGGGCTCTTGATACGCAGTATTTT	CASSLSSGGGALDTQYF	TRBD2	TRBV7-2	NA	TRBJ2-3
TGTGCCAGCAGTTTACCCACATTAGGACAGGACGGAGGGGGTGGCTACACCTTC	CASSLPTLGQDGGGGYTF	TRBD1	TRBV28	NA	TRBJ1-2
TGTGCCAGTAGTGATAAGACAGGGATCAATCAGCCCCAGCATTTT	CASSDKTGINQPQHF	TRBD1	TRBV19	NA	TRBJ1-5
TGTGCCAGCAGCACTCACAGGGACAACGGCTACACCTTC	CASSTHRDNGYTF	NA	TRBV6-5	once	TRBJ1-2
TGCGCCAGCAGCCAGCGACAGGCGGCGAACAGGAACACTGAAGCTTTCTTT	CASSQRQAANRNTEAFF	NA	TRBV4-1	once	TRBJ1-1
TGTGCCAGCAGTGAAAGGAGGGACAGATATAATTCACCCCTCCACTTT	CASSERRDRYNSPLHF	TRBD1	TRBV6-1	few	TRBJ1-6
TGTGCCAGCAGCGTAGGCCGGAGGGCAGAGCAAGAGACCCAGTACTTC	CASSVGRRAEQETQYF	NA	TRBV9	NA	TRBJ2-5
TGTGCCAGCAGCCCGCGGGACTTCCAAGAGACCCAGTACTTC	CASSPRDFQETQYF	NA	TRBV5-4	once	TRBJ2-5
TGTGCCAGCAGCCCGCCAAGAATAGGCCAGGGACCTAGCGGGAGGGGATTACAAGAGACCCAGTACTTC	CASSPPRIGQGPSGRGLQETQYF	TRBD2	TRBV3-1/TRBV3-2	NA	TRBJ2-5
TGTGCCAGCAGCCCCGCCGGGACAGGGTCCACAGATACGCAGTATTTT	CASSPAGTGSTDTQYF	TRBD1	TRBV5-5	NA	TRBJ2-3
TGCGCCAGCAGCTTAGGTAGCGGGGGCTCAAGGGAGCAGTTCTTC	CASSLGSGGSREQFF	TRBD2	TRBV5-1	NA	TRBJ2-1
TGTGCCATCAGTGAGGCTGGGACAACGGGGAACACTGAAGCTTTCTTT	CAISEAGTTGNTEAFF	NA	TRBV10-3	once	TRBJ1-1
TGTGCCAGCAGCTTCGCGATACGACAGGTCACCGGGGAGCTGTTTTTT	CASSFAIRQVTGELFF	NA	TRBV11-2	NA	TRBJ2-2
TGCGCCAGCAGCTTGGAACCAGCAGGGAAGGTAGCTGAAGCTTTCTTT	CASSLEPAGKVAEAFF	NA	TRBV5-1	NA	TRBJ1-1
TGTGCCAGCAGTCTCATGGGGACAGGGGGCCTCTACGAGCAGTACTTC	CASSLMGTGGLYEQYF	TRBD1	TRBV28	few	TRBJ2-7
TGTGCCAGCAGCCAAGGATGGACAGGGCACACTGAAGCTTTCTTT	CASSQGWTGHTEAFF	TRBD1	TRBV25-1	NA	TRBJ1-1
TGTGCCAGCACCCTCAGACAGGCGAGTGAAGCTTTCTTT	CASTLRQASEAFF	NA	TRBV12-3/TRBV12-4	NA	TRBJ1-1
TGTGCCAGCAGCTTCGGTGGGGCCAACGTCCTGACTTTC	CASSFGGANVLTF	NA	TRBV5-6	once	TRBJ2-6
TGTGCCAGCAGCTTAGTGGGGAGGACTCAGCCCCAGCATTTT	CASSLVGRTQPQHF	NA	TRBV7-2	NA	TRBJ1-5
TGTGCCAGCAGCCCTTCCGCGAGTCGAACTGAAGCTTTCTTT	CASSPSASRTEAFF	NA	TRBV7-9	NA	TRBJ1-1
TGCGCCACCCAGGGGGACGTAAATCAGCCCCAGCATTTT	CATQGDVNQPQHF	TRBD1	TRBV10-1	NA	TRBJ1-5
TGTGCCAGCAGCACGCTTAGGAGACAGGGGCCCGAGCAGTACTTC	CASSTLRRQGPEQYF	TRBD1	TRBV11-2	once	TRBJ2-7
TGTGCCAGCAGCTTAACAGGGGGACAGGAAACCCAGTACTTC	CASSLTGGQETQYF	TRBD1	TRBV7-3	NA	TRBJ2-5
TGTGCCAGCAGCCCTCGTTCAGGGGGCGTCTCTCAGCCCCAGCATTTT	CASSPRSGGVSQPQHF	TRBD1	TRBV28	NA	TRBJ1-5
TGTGCCAGCTGTTGGGACAGGGAAACCGGGGAGCTGTTTTTT	CASCWDRETGELFF	TRBD1	TRBV6-1	NA	TRBJ2-2
TGTGCCAGCAGTGAACTAGCGGGAGGAAACATTCAGTACTTC	CASSELAGGNIQYF	TRBD2	TRBV6-1	NA	TRBJ2-4
TGTGCCAGTAGTTCGAACTCTCGACTAGCAAGCCGTGATACGCAGTATTTT	CASSSNSRLASRDTQYF	TRBD2	TRBV19	few	TRBJ2-3
TGTGCCAGCAGTTTCGGGGGTAGCAATCAGCCCCAGCATTTT	CASSFGGSNQPQHF	NA	TRBV28	NA	TRBJ1-5
TGTGCCAGCAGCTTGGGTGCGGGGGCCTATGGCTACACCTTC	CASSLGAGAYGYTF	NA	TRBV5-4	NA	TRBJ1-2
TGTGCCAGCAGTCCAGGACTAGCGGTCTCCTACGAGCAGTACTTC	CASSPGLAVSYEQYF	TRBD2	TRBV27	NA	TRBJ2-7
TGTGCCAGCAGTGCCACCGGACTAGCGGGAGGGCCACGAGAGCAGTACTTC	CASSATGLAGGPREQYF	TRBD2	TRBV6-1	NA	TRBJ2-7
TGCGCCAGCAGCTTGGATACTAGCGGTATAGCCAAAAACATTCAGTACTTC	CASSLDTSGIAKNIQYF	TRBD2	TRBV5-1	NA	TRBJ2-4
TGCGCCAGCAGCTCACAACTATACAATGAGCAGTTCTTC	CASSSQLYNEQFF	NA	TRBV5-1	NA	TRBJ2-1
TGTGCCAGCAGTGAAGGCGGGGGGCTTAATCAGCCCCAGCATTTT	CASSEGGGLNQPQHF	NA	TRBV6-1	once	TRBJ1-5
TGTGCCAGCAGCGTAGCTACCTTTAATGAGCAGTTCTTC	CASSVATFNEQFF	NA	TRBV9	few	TRBJ2-1
TGCGCCAGCAGTGAGTCGGCGGAGGTGGGAGATACGCAGTATTTT	CASSESAEVGDTQYF	NA	TRBV10-2	NA	TRBJ2-3